This T cell receptor beta chain was profiled in a study of T cells in Graves' hyperthyroidism and ophthalmopathy. The germline CDR1 and CDR2 sequences are SQVTM and ANQGSEA. This CDR3 region has 15 residues. The study's findings and limits: Peripheral blood also featured most of the thyroid clonotypes expanded above 0.001.

Only one count was recorded for this clonotype. Its cognate antigen is unknown. The germline gene is not matched at one end of the junction; a read error may be the cause. From RNA transcripts, TCR beta CDR3 regions were amplified. The study used the HTBI primer set for a first-round RT-PCR of the TCR CDR3. TCRdb ran MiXCR on the multiplex PCR reads and lists one entry per CDR3 protein. The table lists roughly 500,000 distinct CDR3 sequences, roughly 45% of them singletons, with 44% in the top ten. Not enrolled were patients with uncontrolled infection, other autoimmune disease, pregnancy or lactation.

The rearrangement joins TRBV29-1 to TRBJ2-7, with D perhaps matching TRBD2 (6 bases). Material for sequencing was peripheral blood or thyroid tissue (not recorded which). The sequence was obtained from an adult woman with Graves' disease, either hyperthyroidism or ophthalmopathy (not recorded which). The CDR3 DNA reads TGCAGCGTTGAAGGTGGCGGGGCGAGCTCCTACGAGCAGCACTTC. It specifies CSVEGGGASSYEQHF.